The clone carrying this TCR beta chain was seen only a few times. The sample comes from a study of blood T cell repertoires in COVID-19. The authors' processing: Amplification of reference gene primers provided the estimated nucleated cell counts. TCRdb keeps only in-frame clones here, not all; method: immunoSEQ multiplex PCR. That table is the source of V, J and clone size, and D and trimming were worked out from the DNA. The sample carries approximately 190,000 clones, just under 85% recorded once. V was cut by 5 bases and J by 5 bases, with 12 bases left in between. CDR1 SEHNR and CDR2 FQNEAQ come from the germline V gene (reference sequence). The CDR3 is 13 amino acids.

Sequencing was carried out using peripheral blood. The source is a woman aged 65 to 85 with active or convalescent COVID-19. V gene TRBV7-9 combines with J gene TRBJ1-1; no clear D gene. CDR3 loop: CASSLEGRTEAFF. The CDR3 DNA sequence: TGTGCCAGCAGCCTGGAAGGGAGGACTGAAGCTTTCTTT.